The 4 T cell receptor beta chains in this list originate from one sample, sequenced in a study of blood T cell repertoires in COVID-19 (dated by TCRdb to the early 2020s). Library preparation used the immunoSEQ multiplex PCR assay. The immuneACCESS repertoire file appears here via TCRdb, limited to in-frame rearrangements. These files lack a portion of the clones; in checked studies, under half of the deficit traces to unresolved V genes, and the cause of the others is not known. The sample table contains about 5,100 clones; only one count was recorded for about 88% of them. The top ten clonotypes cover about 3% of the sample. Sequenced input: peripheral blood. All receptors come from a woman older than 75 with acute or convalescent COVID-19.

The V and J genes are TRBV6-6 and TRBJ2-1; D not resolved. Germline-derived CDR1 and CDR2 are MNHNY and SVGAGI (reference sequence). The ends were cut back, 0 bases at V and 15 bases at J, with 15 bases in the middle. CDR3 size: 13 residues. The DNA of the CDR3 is TGTGCCAGCAGTTACTCGATGGGCATTGGTGGGTTCTTC. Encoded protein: CASSYSMGIGGFF.

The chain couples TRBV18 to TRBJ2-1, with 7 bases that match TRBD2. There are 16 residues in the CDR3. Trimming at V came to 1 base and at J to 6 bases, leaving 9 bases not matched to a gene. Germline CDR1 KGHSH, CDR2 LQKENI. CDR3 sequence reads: CASSPLPASGPNEQFF. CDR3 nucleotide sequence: TGTGCCAGCTCACCACTTCCGGCTAGCGGCCCCAATGAGCAGTTCTTC.

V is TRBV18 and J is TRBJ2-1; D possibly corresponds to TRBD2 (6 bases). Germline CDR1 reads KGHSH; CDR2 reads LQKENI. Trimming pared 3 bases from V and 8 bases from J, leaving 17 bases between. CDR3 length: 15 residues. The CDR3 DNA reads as TGTGCCAGCTCACCCGGGACTTCCACCGTACATGAGCAGTTCTTC. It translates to CASSPGTSTVHEQFF.

CDR3 nucleotides: TGCGCCAGCAGCTCCGGACTAGCGGGGGGAACCGGGGAGCTGTTTTTT. It specifies CASSSGLAGGTGELFF. The chain uses TRBV5-1 and TRBJ2-2, with TRBD2 identical over 14 bases. The CDR3 totals 16 residues. Germline loops: CDR1 SGHRS, CDR2 YFSETQ. V lost 3 bases to trimming and J lost 5 bases; unmatched junction nucleotides: 3.